Listed below are T cell receptor beta chains from one sample, sequenced in a study of T cell repertoires in cytomegalovirus infection. TCRdb called the reads again in MiXCR, with one record for every CDR3 protein. In the table there are about 190,000 distinct CDR3 sequences, roughly 9.8% of which are singletons. Sample: PBMCs. The receptors were gathered from a human donor in good health (CMV status not recorded). Some clones in this sample may be carry-over from other donors' samples. The conserved cysteine and the conserved F or W are not part of the CDR3 here. A D gene is named only where the DNA matches it firmly. Size is stated for part of the rows, as once, few or many counts, or as a class when the clone is expanded.

TRBV7-2,TRBD1,TRBJ1-2,many,ASSTDRGSNGYT
TRBV7-6,.,TRBJ2-3,many,ASSFQGTHTDTQY
TRBV6-2/TRBV6-3,TRBD1,TRBJ2-7,many,ASSWRPGQPTYEQY
TRBV5-1,.,TRBJ1-3,.,ASSLERGGNTIY
TRBV6-5,TRBD1,TRBJ1-2,.,ASTATGAGSGYT
TRBV7-2,.,TRBJ1-3,many,ASSLIWGSGNTIY
TRBV28,TRBD2,TRBJ2-1,.,ASSLASGEAYNEQF
TRBV7-2,TRBD1,TRBJ2-1,many,ASSARQGPPQQF
TRBV20-1,TRBD2,TRBJ2-3,.,SAQSVAGDTDTQY
TRBV5-1,TRBD1,TRBJ1-2,few,ASSPGQPQPLNYGYT
TRBV20-1,TRBD1,TRBJ1-5,many,SARSLGTDYSNQPQH
TRBV20-1,.,TRBJ1-1,.,SARDLTAMNTEAF
TRBV28,.,TRBJ2-7,many,ASSFRDNSYEQY
TRBV27,.,TRBJ1-6,few,ASSLSVGNSPLH
TRBV7-2,TRBD1,TRBJ1-1,many,ASSRDRVPNTEAF
TRBV6-2/TRBV6-3,.,TRBJ2-4,.,ASSYLNPTRVRANIQY
TRBV20-1,TRBD1,TRBJ2-7,many,SARGDRVWEQY
TRBV7-6,TRBD1,TRBJ1-1,few,ASSFRGAEEAF
TRBV28,TRBD1,TRBJ1-3,many,ASTPDRVGNTIY
TRBV19,TRBD1,TRBJ1-5,.,ASSVTGSGQPQH
TRBV7-8,.,TRBJ2-1,many,ASSVPRGYEQF
TRBV20-1,TRBD2,TRBJ2-3,.,SARASSGITDTQY
TRBV4-1,TRBD2,TRBJ2-1,.,ASSRTSEYNEQF
TRBV7-2,.,TRBJ2-5,many,ASSSGPGETQY
TRBV29-1,.,TRBJ2-2,few,SVGVPRTNTGELF
TRBV7-2,.,TRBJ1-1,.,ASSLGGRGVWGTEAF
TRBV5-1,.,TRBJ1-5,many,ASSLDPGPNQPQH
TRBV7-6,.,TRBJ2-2,many,ASSSRGGGNTGELF
TRBV19,TRBD1,TRBJ1-2,.,ASRTTGGLDGYT
TRBV7-2,.,TRBJ1-2,many,ASSLERGTYGYT
TRBV7-2,.,TRBJ2-5,many,ASSRYQETQY
TRBV7-8,TRBD2,TRBJ2-1,many,ASSLVPGGGYYNEQF
TRBV7-3,TRBD2,TRBJ2-7,many,ASSYGTSGSYEQY
TRBV11-2,TRBD1,TRBJ1-1,many,ASSLPQGAAEAF
TRBV2,.,TRBJ2-3,many,ASSGGVGRPDTQY
TRBV25-1,TRBD2,TRBJ2-1,few,ASSERGGGRAYNEQF
TRBV12-5,.,TRBJ2-1,few,ASGSDFYNEQF
TRBV7-2,TRBD2,TRBJ2-1,many,ASRQVAGKNEQF